The 9 T cell receptor beta chains below all came from one sample that was sequenced in a study of cytomegalovirus exposure and HLA in healthy donors. Measured with immunoSEQ multiplex PCR; TCRdb has only the in-frame clones, and not every one. The data contain 100,000 to 150,000 clones, nearly 90% of them seen just once; the ten biggest clones take up approximately 1.1%. The sample consisted of PBMCs. The source of these receptors is a young woman in good health and CMV-seronegative.

The sample holds one count of this clone. This sequence joins TRBV25-1 and TRBJ2-1, with 10 bases matching TRBD2. The V gene's germline CDR1 is MGHDK and CDR2 SYGVNS. The CDR3 is made up of 16 amino acids. V gave up 4 bases and J gave up 3 bases; unmatched junction bases: 6. CDR3 loop: CASSGASGGHYNEQFF. CDR3 in DNA: TGTGCCAGCAGTGGAGCTAGCGGGGGACACTACAATGAGCAGTTCTTC.

The chain joins TRBV11-2 to TRBJ2-5, with D uncertain. The germline V and J ends were trimmed by 10 bases and 4 bases, with 4 bases remaining between them. CDR1 SGHAT and CDR2 FQNNGV come from the germline V gene. The CDR3 length is 9 residues. In nucleotides, the CDR3 is TGTGCCACGGGAGAGACCCAGTACTTC. It is translated as CATGETQYF.

This clone has just a few counts. The chain couples TRBV6-5 to TRBJ1-2; 7 positions match TRBD1. This CDR3 comprises 15 residues. V lost 6 bases, J lost 4 bases, and 11 bases stayed unmatched. Germline V lookup: CDR1 MNHEY, CDR2 SVGAGI. Here the CDR3 DNA reads TGTGCCAGCAGGCCACCCGGGACAGTCGGCTATGGCTACACCTTC. The encoded protein is CASRPPGTVGYGYTF.

This chain joins TRBV5-1 and TRBJ2-1; D possibly corresponds to TRBD2 (5 bases). Per germline, CDR1 SGHRS and CDR2 YFSETQ. The length of the CDR3 is 15 residues. V lost 4 bases and J 0 bases, leaving 11 bases between the germline ends. The CDR3 is CASSADWSSYNEQFF. The CDR3 coding sequence is TGCGCCAGCAGCGCGGACTGGAGCTCCTACAATGAGCAGTTCTTC. Full variable domain (missing parts from reference TRBV5-1 and TRBJ2-1): KAGVTQTPRYLIKTRGQQVTLSCSPISGHRSVSWYQQTPGQGLQFLFEYFSETQRNKGNFPGRFSGRQFSNSRSEMNVSTLELGDSALYLCASSADWSSYNEQFFGPGTRLTVL.

This clone has only one observation. This sequence joins TRBV6-5 and TRBJ1-5, with TRBD1 as a possible D gene (5 bases). CDR1 is MNHEY and CDR2 is SVGAGI in the germline V gene. The CDR3 sequence is 14 residues long. V lost 3 bases and J 6 bases, leaving 12 bases between the germline ends. CDR3 DNA sequence: TGTGCCAGCAGTTATGACAGTTGGGCTCAGCCCCAGCATTTT. It yields the protein CASSYDSWAQPQHF.

This sequence joins TRBV19 and TRBJ1-2, with D maybe TRBD1 (6 bases). V gave up 6 bases and J gave up 4 bases, with 21 bases separating them. There are 16 residues in the CDR3. The germline CDR1 and CDR2 sequences are LNHDA and SQIVND (reference sequence). This CDR3 reads CASSNLRGDRFYGYTF. The DNA for the CDR3 is TGTGCCAGTAGCAACCTTAGGGGTGACAGGTTCTATGGCTACACCTTC.

J is TRBJ2-7 and V is TRBV14; no firm D call. The CDR3 is made up of 13 amino acids. Germline V lookup: CDR1 SGHDN, CDR2 FVKESK. Trimming cost V 0 bases and J 3 bases, with 6 bases left between them. CDR3 sequence: CASSQDNSYEQYV. CDR3 bases: TGTGCCAGCAGCCAAGATAACAGCTACGAGCAGTACGTC.

This sequence joins TRBV6-1 and TRBJ2-7; D gene unclear. Germline CDR1 MNHNS, CDR2 SASEGT. The germline V and J ends were trimmed by 1 base and 2 bases, with 6 bases remaining between them. CDR3 size: 13 residues. DNA for the CDR3: TGTGCCAGCAGTGAAGGGGTAGCCTACGAGCAGTACGTC. The encoded protein is CASSEGVAYEQYV.

The chain has TRBV7-9 and TRBJ2-7; D uncertain. The CDR3 consists of 14 residues. In germline, CDR1 is SEHNR, CDR2 FQNEAQ (reference sequence). Trimming stripped 5 bases from V and 3 bases from J, with 14 bases between. The DNA of the CDR3 is TGTGCCAGCAGCGGGCCCTCATCCTTCTACGAGCAGTACTTC. The encoded protein is CASSGPSSFYEQYF.